This TCR beta chain was retrieved from a study of blood T cell repertoires in COVID-19. The wider study: Sample material is recorded as cDNA or gDNA derived from T cells, B-cell-depleted T cells, or PBMCs.

CDR1 is KGHSH and CDR2 is LQKENI in the germline V gene. The CDR3 length is 14 residues. The germline V and J ends were trimmed by 0 bases and 6 bases, with 9 bases remaining between them. Source study methods: Amplification with reference gene primers provided the estimates of nucleated cell counts. Clones were sequenced by immunoSEQ multiplex PCR, and TCRdb holds only the in-frame ones, with some missing. That table supplies the V and J calls and clone size; D and trimming were determined from the DNA. Here the sample spans 150,000 to 200,000 clones, 86% being singletons. This chain connects TRBV18 to TRBJ1-5; a weak D match, TRBD1 (5 bases). The sample consisted of peripheral blood. The TCR sequence derives from a woman aged 80 or older in a cohort sampled during active or convalescent COVID-19. The CDR3 loop is CASSPPGRVQPQHF. The CDR3 DNA reads TGTGCCAGCTCACCACCGGGCAGGGTTCAGCCCCAGCATTTT.